This is a list of T cell receptor beta chains from one sample in a study of cytomegalovirus exposure and HLA in healthy donors. Assay used: immunoSEQ multiplex PCR; TCRdb lists only in-frame clones, some missing. There are over 110,000 clones in the sample; roughly 80% occur only once, and about 4.3% lies in the top ten. Source material: PBMCs. The receptors come from a man aged 35-49 years in good health and CMV-seronegative. The CDR3 runs from the conserved cysteine through the conserved F or W. Clone size is shown for a subset of rows, as once, few, many or a class of expanded clone.

v_gene	j_gene	len	abundance	CDR3aa
TRBV9	TRBJ1-4	14	.	CASSLGTGNEKLFF
TRBV7-8	TRBJ2-3	16	.	CASSPGLAGAPDTQYF
TRBV6-5	TRBJ2-7	14	.	CASSLSDRPYEQYF
TRBV6-6	TRBJ1-1	15	.	CASSYPLTRDTFAFF
TRBV11-3	TRBJ2-2	13	.	CASSGGLSGELFF
TRBV9	TRBJ2-5	17	.	CASSPRRIAGRGETQYF
TRBV28	TRBJ1-2	13	.	CASSLDSNYGYTF
TRBV7-2	TRBJ2-3	18	.	CASSLAVLAGAATDTQYF
TRBV7-9	TRBJ2-1	14	.	CASSLATGANEQFF
TRBV5-1	TRBJ1-2	14	few	CASSLMSGYGGYTF
TRBV5-1	TRBJ1-4	12	.	CASSGDRVKLFF
TRBV5-4	TRBJ1-2	13	.	CASSQDTNYGYTF
TRBV5-1	TRBJ1-6	16	.	CASSLATGIEYSPLHF
TRBV6-1	TRBJ2-3	19	once	CASSETAPGLVANWDTQYF
TRBV10-3	TRBJ2-3	17	.	CAISESQGPTSTDTQYF
TRBV28	TRBJ1-5	15	.	CASSPHRGSDLPQHF
TRBV6-4	TRBJ2-1	14	.	CASSPSGGPYEQFF
TRBV10-1	TRBJ2-3	16	.	CASSERKGDPTDTQYF
TRBV10-2	TRBJ1-2	15	.	CATTRFSTGYYGYTF
TRBV5-4	TRBJ2-7	13	.	CASSQDRVHEQYF
TRBV7-6	TRBJ2-1	15	.	CASSTRTSGYNEQFF
TRBV18	TRBJ1-1	16	.	CASSPGVLGRNTEAFF
TRBV19	TRBJ2-2	16	.	CASRRPTGMNTGELFF
TRBV7-2	TRBJ1-4	17	.	CASSLLVRGQTNEKLFF
TRBV19	TRBJ2-3	15	.	CASTPTGGGTNTQYF
TRBV5-1	TRBJ2-2	18	.	CASSSTTTVYANTGELFF
TRBV28	TRBJ1-1	16	.	CASSLGGVGMNTEAFF
TRBV4-1	TRBJ2-6	17	.	CASSQYGTVSGANVLTF
TRBV9	TRBJ2-3	15	once	CASSVSGGARDTQYF
TRBV5-4	TRBJ2-5	16	.	CASSLGQGVTQETQYF
TRBV7-8	TRBJ2-2	15	.	CASSLRGGRAGELFF
TRBV5-5	TRBJ1-6	15	.	CASSLGVELNSPLHF
TRBV5-1	TRBJ2-7	15	few	CASSPAGPTTYEQYF
TRBV5-1	TRBJ1-5	15	.	CASSFGQGPTWPQHF
TRBV30	TRBJ2-3	13	.	CAWSVTGADTQYF
TRBV30	TRBJ2-5	13	.	CAWRQVGQGTQYF
TRBV9	TRBJ2-7	15	.	CASSVGPTVDYEQYF
TRBV4-3	TRBJ2-6	16	few	CASSQGGGSGANVLTF
TRBV11-3	TRBJ1-3	12	once	CASQNSGNTIYF
TRBV30	.	12	.	CAWNPGHYEQYF
TRBV11-3	TRBJ2-1	15	once	CASSFSSGVNNEQFF
TRBV6-5	TRBJ1-5	14	.	CASSLDTRNQPQHF
TRBV27	TRBJ2-1	15	.	CASTSRDSSYNEQFF
TRBV7-9	TRBJ1-2	13	few	CASSLTGGYGYTF
TRBV6-5	TRBJ1-3	15	once	CASSPQGATGNTIYF
TRBV7-3	TRBJ1-4	14	.	CASSLIQGYEKLFF
TRBV2	TRBJ1-1	15	.	CASSDVGSRGTEAFF
TRBV5-1	TRBJ2-7	15	.	CASSLDGQGGQPKYF
TRBV5-1	TRBJ2-1	16	once	CASSLMTSGGGNEQFF
TRBV27	TRBJ2-1	16	few	CASSFWTSGEYNEQFF
TRBV27	TRBJ2-2	14	few	CASRQGAVTGELFF
TRBV7-2	TRBJ1-2	16	.	CASSLVRTGSNYGYTF
TRBV5-1	TRBJ2-2	14	.	CASRTLEEGGELFF
TRBV6-1	TRBJ2-1	14	.	CASSESQDYNEQFF
TRBV10-3	TRBJ1-5	13	.	CAISVAGNQPQHF
TRBV5-1	TRBJ2-3	16	.	CASSSITDRIADTQYF
TRBV30	.	14	.	CARSLGQGSFEQYF
TRBV19	TRBJ2-7	13	.	CASSIVDSYEQYF
TRBV7-2	TRBJ1-3	17	.	CASSLVGTGSGGNTIYF